The 29 T cell receptor beta chains below were found in one sample sequenced in a study of blood T cell repertoires in COVID-19 (dated by TCRdb to about 2020). The library was built by means of the immunoSEQ multiplex PCR assay. Drawn from immuneACCESS, this table holds only the in-frame rearrangements with V and J called that TCRdb kept. Clones are partly lost; checked studies trace under half to an unresolved V gene and leave the rest unexplained. A total of over 85,000 clones appear in this sample, approximately 80% of them only once. The top ten clones comprise more than 15% of the sample. The source material was peripheral blood. The origin of the receptors is a woman aged 60-70 years with acute or convalescent COVID-19.

The rearrangement joins TRBV12-5 to TRBJ2-2, with D perhaps matching TRBD2 (6 bases). CDR1 and CDR2 (germline): LGHNT, FRNRAP. The ends were cut back, 0 bases at V and 5 bases at J, with 13 bases in the middle. The CDR3 contains 16 residues. The CDR3 DNA is TGTGCTAGTGGTTTGGTAGCCGGACTAACTACCGGGGAGCTGTTTTTT. Translation gives CASGLVAGLTTGELFF.

V usage is TRBV28 and J usage is TRBJ2-3; no reliable D call. Germline V gives CDR1 MDHEN, CDR2 SYDVKM. The ends were cut back, 5 bases at V and 0 bases at J, with 12 bases in the middle. CDR3 length: 15 residues. CDR3 sequence: CASSPLSLSTDTQYF. CDR3 in DNA: TGTGCCAGCAGTCCCCTCTCCCTCAGCACAGATACGCAGTATTTT.

V is TRBV5-5 and J is TRBJ2-2; the D is unclear. V was shortened by 3 bases and J by 4 bases, with 7 bases between the two germline ends. Germline CDR1 SGHKS, CDR2 YYEKEE (reference sequence). This CDR3 comprises 13 residues. In DNA, the CDR3 is TGTGCCAGCAGCTCGGTCTTCACCGGGGAGCTGTTTTTT. As protein: CASSSVFTGELFF.

The chain links TRBV5-1 to TRBJ1-5, with D perhaps TRBD1 (5 bases). The CDR3 runs 14 residues. From germline, CDR1 is SGHRS and CDR2 YFSETQ. The ends were cut back, 5 bases at V and 4 bases at J, with 13 bases in the middle. Here the CDR3 DNA reads TGCGCCAGCAGTCATACAGGAGGGAATCAGCCCCAGCATTTT. Encoded protein: CASSHTGGNQPQHF. Full variable domain (missing parts from reference TRBV5-1 and TRBJ1-5): KAGVTQTPRYLIKTRGQQVTLSCSPISGHRSVSWYQQTPGQGLQFLFEYFSETQRNKGNFPGRFSGRQFSNSRSEMNVSTLELGDSALYLCASSHTGGNQPQHFGDGTRLSIL.

The rearrangement joins TRBV2 to TRBJ1-4; D gene ambiguous. The CDR3 length is 14 residues. Trimming removed 6 bases from V and 8 bases from J, with 16 bases in between. Germline V gives CDR1 SNHLY, CDR2 FYNNEI. The CDR3 region is CASRLPGDLEKLFF. CDR3 sequence (DNA): TGTGCCAGCAGGTTACCGGGAGACCTAGAAAAACTGTTTTTT.

The CDR3 nucleotides are TGCGCCAGCAGCCAAGGGGGGCCGGCGGGAGAGACCCAGTACTTC. It codes for CASSQGGPAGETQYF. This chain links TRBV4-1 with TRBJ2-5; a possible D gene is TRBD1 (6 bases). V shed 1 base and J shed 4 bases, with 13 bases lying between them. Germline lookup yields CDR1 MGHRA and CDR2 YSYEKL. The CDR3 runs 15 residues.

This rearrangement joins TRBV28 to TRBJ1-3, with D unresolved. Germline CDR1 is MDHEN and CDR2 is SYDVKM. Trimming removed 6 bases from V and 0 bases from J, with 9 bases in between. This CDR3 spans 14 amino acids. The CDR3 spells CASRDLGSGNTIYF. The CDR3, as DNA: TGTGCCAGCAGGGATCTAGGCTCTGGAAACACCATATATTTT.

This chain links TRBV6-2 or TRBV6-3 with TRBJ2-7; D possibly corresponds to TRBD2 (5 bases). In germline, CDR1 is MNHEY, CDR2 SVGEGT. This CDR3 has 12 residues. V was trimmed by 6 bases and J by 7 bases, leaving 13 bases between them. CDR3 region: CASSTQRGEQYF. The CDR3 region has the DNA TGTGCCAGCAGCACTCAGCGCGGGGAGCAGTACTTC.

The genes are TRBV21-1 and TRBJ2-5; the table's D gene call, TRBD2, was not cross checked with the DNA. TRBV21-1 is a pseudogene locus. The CDR3 spans 17 residues. The CDR3 protein is CASSKISAGGRQETQYF. DNA for the CDR3: TGTGCCAGCAGCAAAATCTCTGCGGGGGGGAGACAAGAGACCCAGTACTTC.

The chain is built from TRBV4-1 and TRBJ2-3, with unresolved D. Germline loops: CDR1 MGHRA, CDR2 YSYEKL. The V end lost 0 bases, the J end lost 0 bases, and 7 bases lay between the germline ends. The CDR3 contains 15 residues. The CDR3 region is CASSQDPLSTDTQYF. CDR3 nucleotide sequence: TGCGCCAGCAGCCAAGACCCTCTGAGCACAGATACGCAGTATTTT.

In DNA form, the CDR3 reads TGTGCCAGCAGCTTAGAACTAGCGGGGGTCTTAGGAGAGACCCAGTACTTC. It specifies CASSLELAGVLGETQYF. The V call is TRBV7-6, the J call TRBJ2-5, with TRBD2 matching 11 bases. The germline V gene has CDR1 SGHVS and CDR2 FNYEAQ. Trimming took 1 base from V and 4 from J; bases not matched to a gene: 8. This CDR3 spans 17 amino acids.

J is TRBJ2-7 and V is TRBV7-9, with 13 bases fitting TRBD2. V lost 4 bases, J lost 2 bases, and 11 bases stayed unmatched. From germline, CDR1 is SEHNR and CDR2 FQNEAQ (reference sequence). The CDR3 covers 18 residues. The CDR3 sequence: CASSSRAPGLAGPYEQYF. DNA for the CDR3: TGTGCCAGCAGCTCAAGAGCACCGGGACTAGCGGGACCCTACGAGCAGTACTTC.

The chain carries TRBV6-5 and TRBJ2-1; TRBD2 matches at 7 bases. The germline gives CDR1 MNHEY, CDR2 SVGAGI. The CDR3 sequence is 13 residues long. V was clipped by 7 bases and J by 8 bases; unmatched bases: 8. This CDR3 is CASTTGGRDEQFF. The CDR3 bases are TGTGCCAGCACGACCGGGGGGAGGGATGAGCAGTTCTTC.

The chain carries TRBV27 and TRBJ2-7, with 8 bases identical to TRBD2. Germline assignment: CDR1 MNHEY and CDR2 SMNVEV (reference sequence). The CDR3 loop spans 15 amino acids. V lost 8 bases and J lost 1; bases outside the gene matches: 10. CDR3 nucleotides: TGTGCCAGCGCTCTCGTCCGGGGGGGATCCTACGAGCAGTACTTC. Its translation is CASALVRGGSYEQYF.

The chain uses TRBV6-8 and TRBJ2-7; D unresolved. Trimming removed 2 bases at V and 6 bases at J, with 17 bases between. Germline CDR1 reads MNHGY; CDR2 reads SAAAGT. The CDR3 loop spans 15 amino acids. The CDR3 DNA reads as TGTGCCAGCAGTTACCATTCCACGTGTCGCGGCGAGCAGTACTTC. It encodes CASSYHSTCRGEQYF.

The genes are TRBV4-1 and TRBJ2-7; tentatively, D is TRBD2 (5 bases). The CDR3 extends over 15 amino acids. Germline values: CDR1 MGHRA, CDR2 YSYEKL. Trimming pared 0 bases from V and 2 bases from J, leaving 11 bases between. CDR3 coding DNA: TGCGCCAGCAGCCAAGAACGCCTAGCCGCCTACGAGCAGTACTTC. It codes for CASSQERLAAYEQYF.

The chain recombines TRBV3-1 (or the pseudogene TRBV3-2) with TRBJ1-4; D is undetermined. The CDR3 totals 14 residues. Germline CDR1 LGHDT, CDR2 YNNKEL (reference sequence). V gave up 8 bases and J gave up 7 bases, with 17 bases separating them. DNA for the CDR3: TGTGCCAGCTCAAATCGCGGGGTTCCTGAAAAACTGTTTTTT. This gives the protein CASSNRGVPEKLFF.

This chain links TRBV12-3 or TRBV12-4 with TRBJ1-5, with D tentatively TRBD1 (6 bases). The length of the CDR3 is 13 residues. The V gene lost 3 bases and the J gene lost 7 bases, with 10 bases spanning the gap. The CDR3, as DNA: TGTGCCAGCAGTTTCCAGGGGTGGCAGCCCCAGCATTTT. This translates into CASSFQGWQPQHF.

The chain links TRBV2 to TRBJ1-5, with 10 bases lining up with TRBD1. The V and J ends lost 4 bases and 7 bases, in that order; junction bases with no gene match: 1. CDR1 is SNHLY, CDR2 FYNNEI, per germline. The CDR3 consists of 13 residues. The DNA of the CDR3 is TGTGCCAGCAGTGGGGACAGGGGACAGCCCCAGCATTTT. Translation gives CASSGDRGQPQHF.

The V call is TRBV27, the J call TRBJ1-6, with 7 bases lining up with TRBD1. V lost 3 bases to trimming and J lost 9 bases; unmatched junction nucleotides: 8. The CDR3 has 15 residues. Germline V gives CDR1 MNHEY, CDR2 SMNVEV (reference sequence). CDR3 loop: CASSLEAGGISPLHF. For the CDR3, the DNA is TGTGCCAGCAGTTTGGAGGCAGGGGGGATTTCACCCCTCCACTTT.

J is TRBJ1-1 and V is TRBV6-5; 7 bases match TRBD1. Germline values: CDR1 MNHEY, CDR2 SVGAGI. This CDR3 is built from 16 residues. V was pared by 0 bases and J by 0 bases, with 4 bases of the junction left unmatched. CDR3: CASSYSGTDLNTEAFF. The CDR3 DNA reads TGTGCCAGCAGTTACTCAGGGACAGACTTGAACACTGAAGCTTTCTTT.

The chain carries TRBV6-6 and TRBJ2-5, with 9 nucleotides matching TRBD2. Germline values: CDR1 MNHNY, CDR2 SVGAGI (reference sequence). Trimming at V came to 1 base and at J to 5 bases, leaving 8 bases not matched to a gene. The CDR3 sequence is 16 residues long. The CDR3 nucleotides are TGTGCCAGCAGTTACTACGCTAGCGGGGTCGGCGAGACCCAGTACTTC. This sequence encodes CASSYYASGVGETQYF.

The genes are TRBV30 and TRBJ1-5, with TRBD1 identical over 9 bases. Germline loops: CDR1 GTSNPN, CDR2 SVGIG (reference sequence). CDR3 length: 12 residues. J gave up 4 bases and V 7 bases, and 2 bases lay outside the gene matches. Written as DNA, the CDR3 is TGTGCCTATGACAGGGGGAATCAGCCCCAGCATTTT. The encoded protein is CAYDRGNQPQHF.

This clone was recorded once. The chain has TRBV19 and TRBJ1-5; maybe TRBD1 (6 bases). CDR1 and CDR2 from the germline V gene are LNHDA and SQIVND (reference sequence). The CDR3 extends over 16 amino acids. The V and J ends lost 6 bases and 6 bases respectively, with 21 bases between them. This CDR3 is CASSQRGGTGTQPQHF. The CDR3 DNA reads as TGTGCCAGTAGCCAACGAGGGGGAACCGGGACTCAGCCCCAGCATTTT.

This chain joins TRBV19 and TRBJ1-1, with TRBD1 identical over 7 bases. The CDR3 contains 15 residues. The germline CDR1 and CDR2 sequences are LNHDA and SQIVND (reference sequence). The V and J ends lost 6 bases and 5 bases, in that order; junction bases with no gene match: 12. CDR3 sequence: CASSSLQGLRTEAFF. The CDR3 region has the DNA TGTGCCAGTAGCTCCCTACAGGGGTTAAGGACTGAAGCTTTCTTT. The full variable domain, with the rest looked up from reference TRBV19 and TRBJ1-1, is DGGITQSPKYLFRKEGQNVTLSCEQNLNHDAMYWYRQDPGQGLRLIYYSQIVNDFQKGDIAEGYSVSREKKESFPLTVTSAQKNPTAFYLCASSSLQGLRTEAFFGQGTRLTVV.

The chain employs TRBV25-1 and TRBJ1-2; 8 bases are shared with TRBD1. V gave up 6 bases and J gave up 8 bases; unmatched junction bases: 8. CDR1 is MGHDK, CDR2 SYGVNS, per germline. The CDR3 extends over 13 amino acids. CDR3 in amino acids: CASRTGGRRGYTF. In nucleotides, the CDR3 is TGTGCCAGCAGAACAGGGGGGAGACGGGGCTACACCTTC.

The chain couples TRBV4-2 to TRBJ2-3; TRBD2 agrees at 11 bases. The germline V gene has CDR1 LGHNA and CDR2 YNFKEQ. Trimming took 1 base from V and 5 from J; bases not matched to a gene: 11. This CDR3 comprises 18 residues. CDR3 loop: CASSQGLAGGPGKDTQYF. The CDR3 nucleotides are TGTGCCAGCAGCCAAGGGTTAGCGGGGGGGCCGGGGAAAGATACGCAGTATTTT.

This clone turned up a few times. V and J are TRBV5-1 and TRBJ1-1, with D maybe TRBD1 (6 bases). CDR1 is SGHRS, CDR2 YFSETQ, per germline. This CDR3 region has 15 residues. The V gene lost 4 bases and the J gene lost 1 base, with 14 bases spanning the gap. CDR3 loop: CASSPRQASNTEAFF. The DNA of the CDR3 is TGCGCCAGCAGCCCGAGACAGGCGTCGAACACTGAAGCTTTCTTT.

The rearrangement links TRBV4-3 to TRBJ1-5; the D gene is possibly TRBD1 (6 bases). The CDR3 sequence is 17 residues long. Trimming removed 0 bases at V and 10 bases at J, with 22 bases between. Germline-derived CDR1 and CDR2 are LGHNA and YSLEER. The CDR3 spells CASSQDLFIGGRGPQHF. DNA of the CDR3: TGCGCCAGCAGCCAAGATCTATTCATCGGGGGGCGGGGACCCCAGCATTTT.